Shown below are 30 T cell receptor beta chains from a single sample sequenced in a study of blood T cell repertoires in COVID-19. The repertoire was sequenced with immunoSEQ multiplex PCR; TCRdb's copy has only in-frame clones and lacks some. The table records tens of thousands of clones, approximately 89% of them present only once. What was sequenced was peripheral blood. Receptor source: a man over 45 with active COVID-19.

V gene TRBV5-6 combines with J gene TRBJ2-1, with a tentative D call TRBD2 (6 bases). The V end lost 3 bases, the J end lost 3 bases, and 22 bases lay between the germline ends. The germline CDR1 and CDR2 sequences are SGHDT and YYEEEE. CDR3 size: 18 residues. The CDR3, as DNA: TGTGCCAGCAGCTCCCGTTTTGGTAGCGGAGGGAGCTACAATGAGCAGTTCTTC. Translated: CASSSRFGSGGSYNEQFF.

This chain connects TRBV9 to TRBJ2-7, with 9 bases matching TRBD2. The ends lost 4 bases at V and 6 bases at J; junction bases unmatched: 5. Per germline, CDR1 SGDLS and CDR2 YYNGEE. The CDR3 has 13 residues. The CDR3 DNA follows: TGTGCCAGCAGCCCCTTACTAGCGGGCGAGCAGTACTTC. Translating it yields CASSPLLAGEQYF. The full variable domain, with the rest looked up from reference TRBV9 and TRBJ2-7, is DSGVTQTPKHLITATGQRVTLRCSPRSGDLSVYWYQQSLDQGLQFLIQYYNGEERAKGNILERFSAQQFPDLHSELNLSSLELGDSALYFCASSPLLAGEQYFGPGTRLTVT.

The chain uses TRBV27 and TRBJ2-7; possibly TRBD2 for D (6 bases). Germline V gene lookup returns CDR1 MNHEY and CDR2 SMNVEV (reference sequence). CDR3 length equals 15 residues. With 5 bases removed from V and 1 base from J, the gap between germline ends came to 15 bases. CDR3 DNA sequence: TGTGCCAGCAGTCCCTACCCCGGGGGTTCCTACGAGCAGTACTTC. This codes for CASSPYPGGSYEQYF.

This clone turned up a few times. The chain recombines TRBV10-1 with TRBJ1-5; TRBD1 agrees at 10 bases. The V gene's germline CDR1 is WNHNN and CDR2 SYGVQD (reference sequence). The trim removed 7 bases at V and 0 bases at J, leaving 6 bases unmatched. This CDR3 has 16 amino acids. The DNA for the CDR3 is TGCGCCAGCACGGACAGGGGGGAACATAGCAATCAGCCCCAGCATTTT. This gives the protein CASTDRGEHSNQPQHF.

The chain carries TRBV5-1 and TRBJ2-5; D is unresolved. V was cut by 0 bases and J by 0 bases, with 9 bases left in between. CDR3 size: 15 residues. Per germline, CDR1 SGHRS and CDR2 YFSETQ. The CDR3, as DNA: TGCGCCAGCAGCTTGGTACAGATGAACCAAGAGACCCAGTACTTC. Translation gives CASSLVQMNQETQYF.

The chain is built from TRBV10-1 and TRBJ2-7, with 12 positions matching TRBD2. The CDR3 consists of 15 residues. CDR1 and CDR2 (germline): WNHNN, SYGVQD (reference sequence). The V segment lost 4 bases and the J segment 2 bases; nucleotides outside the gene matches: 3. The CDR3 region has the DNA TGCGCCAGCAGTGCCGGACTAGCGGGGACCTACGAGCAGTACTTC. Protein sequence: CASSAGLAGTYEQYF.

The rearrangement joins TRBV30 to TRBJ1-3, with D tentatively TRBD1 (5 bases). The germline CDR1 and CDR2 sequences are GTSNPN and SVGIG (reference sequence). Trimming took off 4 bases at V and 2 bases at J, with 15 bases between the two ends. The CDR3 is made up of 15 amino acids. The CDR3 spells CAWTETKGPGNTIYF. The CDR3 bases are TGTGCCTGGACCGAGACGAAGGGGCCTGGAAACACCATATATTTT.

The J gene is TRBJ1-1, the V gene TRBV5-1; 8 positions match TRBD1. V shed 0 bases, J shed 0 bases, and the junction held 4 bases outside the gene matches. The CDR3 spans 16 residues. Germline V gives CDR1 SGHRS, CDR2 YFSETQ. Here the CDR3 reads CASSLGQGAMNTEAFF. In DNA form, the CDR3 reads TGCGCCAGCAGCTTGGGGCAGGGGGCTATGAACACTGAAGCTTTCTTT. Full variable domain (remainder filled in from reference TRBV5-1 and TRBJ1-1): KAGVTQTPRYLIKTRGQQVTLSCSPISGHRSVSWYQQTPGQGLQFLFEYFSETQRNKGNFPGRFSGRQFSNSRSEMNVSTLELGDSALYLCASSLGQGAMNTEAFFGQGTRLTVV.

A word on this clone: An end of the junction differs from the germline gene, which may be a read error. V gene TRBV7-7 combines with J gene TRBJ1-1, with a possible D match to TRBD1 (5 bases). This CDR3 spans 16 amino acids. Germline CDR1 is SSHAT and CDR2 is FNYEAQ (reference sequence). CDR3 residues: CASSLEGASMNTEAFF. The CDR3 DNA is TGTGCTAGCAGCTTAGAAGGGGCTTCAATGAACACTGAAGCTTTCTTT.

The J gene is TRBJ1-6, the V gene TRBV19; 12 positions agree with TRBD1. V lost 5 bases, J lost 5 bases, and 10 bases stayed unmatched. Germline V gene data show CDR1 as LNHDA and CDR2 as SQIVND (reference sequence). The CDR3 is 18 residues long. CDR3: CASSASAGTGGDNSPLHF. In nucleotides, the CDR3 is TGTGCCAGTAGTGCTTCAGCCGGGACAGGGGGCGATAATTCACCCCTCCACTTT.

This chain joins TRBV7-9 and TRBJ2-1; TRBD2 aligns across 7 bases. Germline V gene sequence: CDR1 SEHNR, CDR2 FQNEAQ (reference sequence). This CDR3 has 13 residues. V trimming: 5 bases; J trimming: 8 bases; junction bases outside the gene matches: 6. CDR3 residues: CASSPAGTDEQFF. In nucleotides, the CDR3 is TGTGCCAGCAGCCCAGCGGGAACTGATGAGCAGTTCTTC.

The genes are TRBV9 and TRBJ2-2; possible D gene TRBD1, 6 bases. Germline V gene data show CDR1 as SGDLS and CDR2 as YYNGEE. The CDR3 covers 17 residues. Trimming stripped 4 bases from V and 6 bases from J, with 22 bases between. The CDR3 sequence: CASSSSLGQGSSGELFF. CDR3 DNA sequence: TGTGCCAGCAGCTCGTCGTTAGGGCAGGGGTCGTCCGGGGAGCTGTTTTTT. Using reference TRBV9 and TRBJ2-2 for the parts outside the CDR3, the full variable domain is DSGVTQTPKHLITATGQRVTLRCSPRSGDLSVYWYQQSLDQGLQFLIQYYNGEERAKGNILERFSAQQFPDLHSELNLSSLELGDSALYFCASSSSLGQGSSGELFFGEGSRLTVL.

The chain is built from TRBV5-1 and TRBJ1-5, with 10 bases that match TRBD1. The CDR3 contains 15 residues. Germline V CDR1 and CDR2: SGHRS, YFSETQ. The junction had 4 bases not matched to a gene; V was cut back by 3 bases and J by 4 bases. CDR3 nucleotides: TGCGCCAGCAGCTGGGGGACAGGGGTGAATCAGCCCCAGCATTTT. It yields the protein CASSWGTGVNQPQHF.

The chain recombines TRBV13 with TRBJ2-5; TRBD1 agrees at 7 bases. Germline CDR1 reads PRHDT; CDR2 reads FYEKMQ (reference sequence). The V and J ends lost 4 bases and 5 bases, in that order; junction bases with no gene match: 7. The CDR3 totals 14 residues. The DNA of the CDR3 is TGTGCCAGCAGCTCAACGGCCAGGGGGGAGACCCAGTACTTC. Amino acid sequence: CASSSTARGETQYF.

This chain joins TRBV5-1 and TRBJ2-2, with TRBD2 matching over 13 bases. Germline CDR1 is SGHRS and CDR2 is YFSETQ. CDR3 length: 17 residues. J gave up 7 bases and V 1 base, and 7 bases lay outside the gene matches. In DNA, the CDR3 is TGCGCCAGCAGCTTGCTTGGACTAGCGGGAGCGGACGGGGAGCTGTTTTTT. Its translation is CASSLLGLAGADGELFF.

J is TRBJ1-1 and V is TRBV27; 7 nucleotides align to TRBD1. The CDR3 extends over 12 amino acids. J was trimmed by 10 bases and V by 5 bases; bases with no gene match: 7. Germline CDR1 reads MNHEY; CDR2 reads SMNVEV (reference sequence). DNA for the CDR3: TGTGCCAGCAGTAGACAGGGACTAGGAGCTTTCTTT. Protein: CASSRQGLGAFF.

The chain recombines TRBV15 with TRBJ1-5, with TRBD1 as a possible D gene (5 bases). Trimming stripped 1 base from V and 3 bases from J, with 13 bases between. The CDR3 runs to 16 residues. Germline CDR1 is LNHNV and CDR2 is YYDKDF (reference sequence). The CDR3 is CATSRGPGQSNQPQHF. In nucleotides, the CDR3 is TGTGCCACCAGCAGAGGCCCCGGACAATCCAATCAGCCCCAGCATTTT.

The chain joins TRBV4-2 to TRBJ1-5; D ambiguous. V was pared by 1 base and J by 9 bases, with 16 bases between. The germline CDR1 and CDR2 sequences are LGHNA and YNFKEQ. The CDR3 extends over 15 amino acids. In nucleotides, the CDR3 is TGTGCCAGCAGCCAAGGTAGCGCTGGATCAGGGCCCCAGCATTTT. It specifies CASSQGSAGSGPQHF.

The chain uses TRBV2 and TRBJ2-2; the match to TRBD2 covers 9 bases. The trim removed 5 bases at V and 4 bases at J, leaving 8 bases unmatched. CDR3 length: 16 amino acids. Germline lookup yields CDR1 SNHLY and CDR2 FYNNEI. The CDR3 DNA sequence: TGTGCCAGCAGTAGGAGTAGCGGGAGAAGCACCGGGGAGCTGTTTTTT. Its protein product is CASSRSSGRSTGELFF.

The V and J genes are TRBV4-1 and TRBJ1-4; 10 bases map to TRBD1. Germline loops: CDR1 MGHRA, CDR2 YSYEKL. The V gene end was trimmed by 5 bases and the J gene end by 2 bases; junction bases not matched to a gene: 5. The CDR3 sequence is 16 residues long. The DNA for the CDR3 is TGCGCCAGCAGCTCCCCGACAGGGGGCACTAATGAAAAACTGTTTTTT. Residues: CASSSPTGGTNEKLFF.

The chain carries TRBV30 and TRBJ1-2; D not resolved. The CDR3 runs to 12 residues. V was pared by 7 bases and J by 10 bases, with 19 bases between. Germline CDR1 GTSNPN, CDR2 SVGIG (reference sequence). The CDR3 DNA reads as TGTGCCTTGTGGTGGCGGGCTGAAATCTACACCTTC. This translates into CALWWRAEIYTF.

This clone was observed a handful of times. This chain's CDR3 is CASSTQRGGTDTQYF. CDR3 nucleotides: TGTGCCAGCAGCACCCAGCGGGGGGGCACAGATACGCAGTATTTT. This chain uses TRBV7-2 with TRBJ2-3, with 9 nucleotides matching TRBD2. This CDR3 has 15 amino acids. Trimming cost V 5 bases and J 1 base; bases outside gene matches: 4. CDR1 is SGHTA and CDR2 is FQGNSA in the germline V gene.

The rearrangement uses TRBV5-6 and TRBJ2-2; TRBD1 agrees at 9 bases. J gave up 5 bases and V 1 base, and 6 bases lay outside the gene matches. The CDR3 has 16 residues. CDR1 SGHDT and CDR2 YYEEEE come from the germline V gene. CDR3 region: CASSLYRGRGTGELFF. CDR3 bases: TGTGCCAGCAGCTTGTACAGGGGGCGAGGGACCGGGGAGCTGTTTTTT.

The J gene is TRBJ2-7, the V gene TRBV5-1, with D possibly TRBD1 on 6 matching bases. With 4 bases removed from V and 0 bases from J, the gap between germline ends came to 17 bases. The CDR3 length is 16 residues. Germline assignment: CDR1 SGHRS and CDR2 YFSETQ. The CDR3 here is CASSAARGLSSYEQYF. DNA for the CDR3: TGCGCCAGCAGCGCGGCCAGGGGCCTAAGCTCCTACGAGCAGTACTTC.

The rearrangement links TRBV6-5 to TRBJ2-3; D is uncertain. The CDR3 runs 11 residues. Germline V gives CDR1 MNHEY, CDR2 SVGAGI. V lost 6 bases and J lost 4, with 5 bases in between. CDR3 DNA sequence: TGTGCCAGCAGCCCCTCAGATACGCAGTATTTT. Translated, it gives CASSPSDTQYF.

The chain combines TRBV27 with TRBJ2-7; D is perhaps TRBD2 (6 bases). Looked up from germline, CDR1 is MNHEY and CDR2 is SMNVEV (reference sequence). Between the trimmed V and J ends, which lost 0 bases and 3 bases, there was a span of 9 bases. The CDR3 is made up of 14 amino acids. The CDR3 DNA is TGTGCCAGCAGTTTATCCGGGAGAGGCTACGAGCAGTACTTC. It translates to CASSLSGRGYEQYF.

Here the CDR3 reads CASSQRGGETDTQYF. The DNA for the CDR3 is TGTGCCAGCAGCCAGCGCGGGGGGGAAACAGATACGCAGTATTTT. The V call is TRBV7-3, the J call TRBJ2-3; 9 nucleotides agree with TRBD2. V was pared by 5 bases and J by 3 bases, with 6 bases of the junction left unmatched. The CDR3 is 15 residues long. In germline, CDR1 is SGHTA, CDR2 FQGTGA.

The V gene is TRBV5-5, the J gene TRBJ2-5; tentative D call: TRBD2 (6 bases). CDR3 size: 18 residues. Trimming took 4 bases from V and 0 from J, leaving 22 bases between them. Germline CDR1 reads SGHKS; CDR2 reads YYEKEE (reference sequence). In nucleotides, the CDR3 is TGTGCCAGCAGCCCCCGGGGAGGCTCCGGGGAGTACCAAGAGACCCAGTACTTC. As protein: CASSPRGGSGEYQETQYF.

The chain has TRBV7-9 and TRBJ2-1; 12 bases are a match to TRBD2. The CDR3 is made up of 14 amino acids. The trim removed 6 bases at V and 8 bases at J, leaving 5 bases unmatched. Germline loops: CDR1 SEHNR, CDR2 FQNEAQ (reference sequence). The CDR3 nucleotides read TGTGCCAGCAGATCTAGCGGGGGGGCGTATGAGCAGTTCTTC. Its translation: CASRSSGGAYEQFF. Full variable domain (missing parts from reference TRBV7-9 and TRBJ2-1): DTGVSQNPRHKITKRGQNVTFRCDPISEHNRLYWYRQTLGQGPEFLTYFQNEAQLEKSRLLSDRFSAERPKGSFSTLEIQRTEQGDSAMYLCASRSSGGAYEQFFGPGTRLTVL.

The genes are TRBV12-5 and TRBJ2-3, with 12 bases that match TRBD2. Germline lookup yields CDR1 LGHNT and CDR2 FRNRAP. The CDR3 loop spans 19 amino acids. The J segment lost 2 bases and the V segment lost 0 bases, leaving 9 bases of the junction unmatched. The CDR3 DNA is TGTGCTAGTGGTTTGGTACTGGCTAGCGGGGGGGCCTTCACAGATACGCAGTATTTT. Its protein product is CASGLVLASGGAFTDTQYF.